These 24 T cell receptor beta chains originate from one sample sequenced in a study of T cell responses to AZD1222 COVID-19 vaccine. The protocol was immunoSEQ multiplex PCR, while the TCRdb copy is restricted to in-frame clones and leaves out a portion. Among approximately 140,000 clones listed, around nine tenths were seen once. The material was peripheral blood, obtained on day 0 of AZD1222 vaccination. These TCRs come from an adult in good health.

This rearrangement joins TRBV28 to TRBJ1-2, with D unclear. Per the germline V gene, CDR1 is MDHEN and CDR2 is SYDVKM. The CDR3 covers 13 residues. Trimming removed 2 bases at V and 4 bases at J, with 8 bases between. CDR3 sequence: CASSLAQPYGYTF. CDR3 nucleotide sequence: TGTGCCAGCAGTTTAGCACAGCCCTATGGCTACACCTTC.

The CDR3 loop reads CASRPTGFSYGYTF. The CDR3 DNA follows: TGTGCCAGCAGGCCAACGGGCTTCAGCTATGGCTACACCTTC. The rearrangement links TRBV21-1 to TRBJ1-2. TRBV21-1 is listed as a pseudogene. The CDR3 is 14 amino acids.

The chain's CDR3 is CAISDFRQGNEQFF. CDR3 nucleotides: TGTGCCATCAGTGACTTTCGCCAGGGCAATGAGCAGTTCTTC. The V gene is TRBV10-3, the J gene TRBJ2-1, with D possibly being TRBD1 (5 bases). Germline assignment: CDR1 ENHRY and CDR2 SYGVKD. Between the trimmed V and J ends, which lost 3 bases and 6 bases, there was a span of 12 bases. The CDR3 length is 14 residues.

This rearrangement joins TRBV27 to TRBJ1-5, with unresolved D. V was pared by 5 bases and J by 5 bases, with 10 bases between. The CDR3 has 13 residues. Germline V lookup: CDR1 MNHEY, CDR2 SMNVEV (reference sequence). Here the CDR3 DNA reads TGTGCCAGCAGTAAAGGCGGCGATCAGCCCCAGCATTTT. Amino acids: CASSKGGDQPQHF.

This rearrangement joins TRBV11-3 to TRBJ2-1, with D possibly matching TRBD1 (5 bases). Trimming removed 0 bases from V and 12 bases from J, with 9 bases in between. This CDR3 has 12 amino acids. Looked up from germline, CDR1 is SGHNT and CDR2 is YENEEA. CDR3 loop: CASSLDGASQFF. CDR3 coding DNA: TGTGCCAGCAGCTTAGATGGGGCGTCGCAGTTCTTC.

The rearrangement joins TRBV7-8 to TRBJ1-1; no reliable D call. The CDR3 covers 15 residues. CDR1 is SGHVS and CDR2 is FQNEAQ in the germline V gene. Trimming removed 5 bases at V and 2 bases at J, with 15 bases between. The CDR3 sequence: CASSPHKKINTEAFF. In DNA form, the CDR3 reads TGTGCCAGCAGCCCCCATAAGAAGATAAACACTGAAGCTTTCTTT. Looking up the rest from reference TRBV7-8 and TRBJ1-1 gives the full variable domain: GAGVSQSPRYKVAKRGQDVALRCDPISGHVSLFWYQQALGQGPEFLTYFQNEAQLDKSGLPSDRFFAERPEGSVSTLKIQRTQQEDSAVYLCASSPHKKINTEAFFGQGTRLTVV.

This clone showed up just once. The chain joins TRBV30 to TRBJ1-1, with D possibly being TRBD1 (5 bases). The CDR3 spans 14 residues. CDR1 and CDR2 from the germline V gene are GTSNPN and SVGIG (reference sequence). V lost 0 bases and J 5 bases, leaving 13 bases between the germline ends. In DNA, the CDR3 is TGTGCCTGGAGTGTAAATTTGGGGGGGACTGAAGCTTTCTTT. As protein: CAWSVNLGGTEAFF.

The chain is built from TRBV7-9 and TRBJ2-7; maybe TRBD2 (5 bases). V was clipped by 3 bases and J by 7 bases, with 16 bases between them. The CDR3 is 14 residues long. Germline V lookup: CDR1 SEHNR, CDR2 FQNEAQ (reference sequence). CDR3 sequence: CASSFEPTSGEQYF. CDR3 nucleotide sequence: TGTGCCAGCAGCTTTGAACCAACCTCGGGGGAGCAGTACTTC. Supplemented by reference TRBV7-9 and TRBJ2-7, the full variable domain reads DTGVSQNPRHKITKRGQNVTFRCDPISEHNRLYWYRQTLGQGPEFLTYFQNEAQLEKSRLLSDRFSAERPKGSFSTLEIQRTEQGDSAMYLCASSFEPTSGEQYFGPGTRLTVT.

The chain is built from TRBV7-9 and TRBJ1-2; D is unclear. The germline V gene encodes CDR1 SEHNR and CDR2 FQNEAQ (reference sequence). The V gene lost 1 base and the J gene lost 6 bases, with 12 bases spanning the gap. The CDR3 runs to 14 residues. The CDR3 reads CASSLDPGWNGYTF. The DNA of the CDR3 is TGTGCCAGCAGCTTAGATCCTGGGTGGAATGGCTACACCTTC.

The chain recombines TRBV28 with TRBJ2-7; D is perhaps TRBD1 or TRBD2 (5 bases each). The CDR3 runs 13 residues. CDR1 and CDR2 from the germline V gene are MDHEN and SYDVKM. Trimming removed 8 bases from V and 6 bases from J, with 17 bases in between. The CDR3: CASGDGPSGEQYF. Written as DNA, the CDR3 is TGTGCCAGCGGGGACGGGCCGTCGGGCGAGCAGTACTTC. Looking up the rest from reference TRBV28 and TRBJ2-7 gives the full variable domain: DVKVTQSSRYLVKRTGEKVFLECVQDMDHENMFWYRQDPGLGLRLIYFSYDVKMKEKGDIPEGYSVSREKKERFSLILESASTNQTSMYLCASGDGPSGEQYFGPGTRLTVT.

This clone was seen only a few times. The chain employs TRBV19 and TRBJ2-7, with 7 bases matching TRBD1. V was clipped by 5 bases and J by 4 bases; unmatched bases: 8. The CDR3 has 14 amino acids. CDR1 is LNHDA, CDR2 SQIVND, per germline (reference sequence). The CDR3 is CASSPGQEVYEQYF. DNA of the CDR3: TGTGCCAGTAGTCCCGGACAGGAAGTTTACGAGCAGTACTTC. The variable domain in full, with the rest retrieved from reference TRBV19 and TRBJ2-7, is DGGITQSPKYLFRKEGQNVTLSCEQNLNHDAMYWYRQDPGQGLRLIYYSQIVNDFQKGDIAEGYSVSREKKESFPLTVTSAQKNPTAFYLCASSPGQEVYEQYFGPGTRLTVT.

V and J are TRBV11-2 and TRBJ2-1; D ambiguous. With 5 bases removed from V and 10 bases from J, the gap between germline ends came to 12 bases. Germline lookup yields CDR1 SGHAT and CDR2 FQNNGV. This CDR3 has 12 amino acids. The CDR3 here is CASSRWTFEQFF. CDR3 nucleotides: TGTGCCAGCAGCCGGTGGACCTTCGAGCAGTTCTTC. The whole variable domain, filled in from reference TRBV11-2 and TRBJ2-1, reads EAGVAQSPRYKIIEKRQSVAFWCNPISGHATLYWYQQILGQGPKLLIQFQNNGVVDDSQLPKDRFSAERLKGVDSTLKIQPAKLEDSAVYLCASSRWTFEQFFGPGTRLTVL.

The chain recombines TRBV18 with TRBJ1-5; D is perhaps TRBD1 (6 bases). The CDR3 totals 16 residues. Germline V gene lookup returns CDR1 KGHSH and CDR2 LQKENI. V was clipped by 3 bases and J by 5 bases, with 17 bases between them. The CDR3: CASSPAGGSHYQPQHF. The CDR3 DNA reads as TGTGCCAGCTCACCCGCGGGGGGCTCTCATTATCAGCCCCAGCATTTT.

The chain carries TRBV20-1 and TRBJ2-7; D unresolved. The CDR3 totals 12 residues. The germline CDR1 and CDR2 sequences are DFQATT and SNEGSKA (reference sequence). V was shortened by 3 bases and J by 3 bases, with 9 bases between the two germline ends. CDR3 sequence (DNA): TGCAGTGCTAGTAATGGTTTCTACGAGCAGTACTTC. It translates to CSASNGFYEQYF.

The V and J genes are TRBV6-5 and TRBJ1-4; the D is unclear. CDR3 length equals 14 residues. Germline loops: CDR1 MNHEY, CDR2 SVGAGI. The germline V and J ends were trimmed by 1 base and 5 bases, with 8 bases remaining between them. CDR3 loop: CASSYLGWNEKLFF. The CDR3 DNA reads TGTGCCAGCAGTTACTTGGGGTGGAATGAAAAACTGTTTTTT.

The J gene is TRBJ2-7, the V gene TRBV5-8, with D possibly being TRBD1 (6 bases). Germline CDR1 reads SGHTS; CDR2 reads YDEGEE. V lost 4 bases to trimming and J lost 5 bases, with 22 bases between them. The CDR3 is 16 residues long. This CDR3 reads CASSPLTGSLWNEQYF. CDR3 bases: TGTGCCAGCAGCCCCTTGACAGGATCTCTTTGGAACGAGCAGTACTTC. Drawing the rest from reference TRBV5-8 and TRBJ2-7, the complete variable domain is EAGVTQSPTHLIKTRGQQATLRCSPISGHTSVYWYQQALGLGLQFLLWYDEGEERNRGNFPPRFSGRQFPNYSSELNVNALELEDSALYLCASSPLTGSLWNEQYFGPGTRLTVT.

The chain is built from TRBV19 and TRBJ1-1; D is undetermined. The V and J ends lost 4 bases and 0 bases respectively, with 9 bases between them. The CDR3 consists of 14 residues. Germline V CDR1 and CDR2: LNHDA, SQIVND (reference sequence). The CDR3 nucleotides read TGTGCCAGTAGTACAACTATTTTGAACACTGAAGCTTTCTTT. Its translation: CASSTTILNTEAFF.

The genes are TRBV7-2 and TRBJ1-1; D may be TRBD1 (5 bases). Trimming stripped 5 bases from V and 3 bases from J, with 13 bases between. The germline V gene encodes CDR1 SGHTA and CDR2 FQGNSA. The CDR3 has 14 residues. This CDR3 is CASSLQGIYTEAFF. The CDR3 nucleotides are TGTGCCAGCAGCCTCCAGGGTATTTACACTGAAGCTTTCTTT.

This sequence joins TRBV7-9 and TRBJ2-1; TRBD1 matches 9 bases. The V and J ends lost 8 bases and 8 bases, in that order; junction bases with no gene match: 16. Germline V lookup: CDR1 SEHNR, CDR2 FQNEAQ (reference sequence). This CDR3 has 16 residues. As DNA, the CDR3 is TGTGCCAGCTACACGATCGGACAGGGGAAATCTGATGAGCAGTTCTTC. Protein product: CASYTIGQGKSDEQFF.

The chain is built from TRBV7-2 and TRBJ2-4, with D perhaps given as TRBD1 or TRBD2 (5 bases each). Trimming shortened V by 1 base and J by 6 bases, and 10 bases separated the two germline ends. CDR3 length: 14 amino acids. CDR1 SGHTA and CDR2 FQGNSA come from the germline V gene. This chain's CDR3 is CASSLVGAGNIQYF. As DNA, the CDR3 is TGTGCCAGCAGCTTAGTTGGGGCGGGAAACATTCAGTACTTC.

V gene TRBV5-1 combines with J gene TRBJ1-4; tentative D call: TRBD1 (6 bases). Trimming removed 4 bases at V and 3 bases at J, with 19 bases between. Germline V gene sequence: CDR1 SGHRS, CDR2 YFSETQ. CDR3 length: 17 amino acids. The CDR3 sequence is CASSLRTAALSNEKLFF. Here the CDR3 DNA reads TGCGCCAGCAGCCTCCGGACAGCGGCCTTGTCTAATGAAAAACTGTTTTTT.

The chain uses TRBV5-8 and TRBJ1-5, with D unresolved. The CDR3 is 15 residues long. Germline CDR1 is SGHTS and CDR2 is YDEGEE. V lost 0 bases to trimming and J lost 3 bases, with 10 bases between them. CDR3 sequence: CASSLDSGYNQPQHF. In DNA form, the CDR3 reads TGTGCCAGCAGCTTGGATTCCGGGTACAATCAGCCCCAGCATTTT.

The V call is TRBV12-3 or TRBV12-4, the J call TRBJ2-3; D is possibly TRBD2 (6 bases). V lost 1 base and J lost 10, with 6 bases in between. This CDR3 spans 11 amino acids. CDR3 sequence (DNA): TGTGCCAGCAGTTTAGGGGAGGCGCAGTATTTT. Protein sequence: CASSLGEAQYF.

The rearrangement uses TRBV5-6 and TRBJ1-4; D is perhaps TRBD1 (6 bases). The germline V gene has CDR1 SGHDT and CDR2 YYEEEE. The CDR3 runs to 14 residues. V was clipped by 4 bases and J by 6 bases, with 13 bases between them. CDR3 nucleotides: TGTGCCAGCAGCCCGACGGCAGGGGATGAAAAACTGTTTTTT. Protein sequence: CASSPTAGDEKLFF.